Below, one TCR beta chain is given with its context. What antigen it recognizes has not been identified. Base-call qualities are not available, and no considerably larger clone is one nucleotide away. In total, 500 to 700 healthy bone marrow donors made up the cohort. At the time of sampling, all cohort members were nominally healthy, though unrecorded immune exposures were likely present. CMV serostatus was positive for 289 and negative for about 55% of the 666 cohort members, and was not recorded for this donor. A peripheral blood sample was provided by each donor, and peripheral blood mononuclear cells were used for TCR beta sequencing. The Qiagen DNeasy Blood Extraction Kit was used to extract genomic DNA from the blood cell samples. The receptor library was made with the immunoSEQ multiplex PCR assay. For the multiplex PCR, a mixture combining 60 forward primers for TCR Vbeta segments and 13 reverse primers for TCR Jbeta segments was used. A multiplex PCR assay on genomic DNA amplified the CDR3 region of rearranged TCR beta genes. On the Illumina HiSeq System, the amplified TCR beta libraries were sequenced as 87-base-pair reads. Per the original workflow: In a later analysis, 70 million to 95 million unique TCR beta chains were counted across the 500 to 850 repertoires, and roughly 11 million of these chains were shared by at least two donors. Raw reads were error-corrected and collapsed into unique sequences by a nearest-neighbor algorithm in which closely related sequences were merged to remove PCR and sequencing errors. To assign V, D and J gene segments, CDR3 sequences were aligned to IMGT reference sequences. For a sequence to be retained, a match of at least six nucleotides to both a V gene segment and a J gene segment was required. Rearrangements were classified as productive when the CDR3 lacked stop codons and remained in frame with V and J, and all other rearrangements were classified as non-productive. Following IMGT convention, CDR3 was defined as the stretch from the second conserved V-encoded cysteine up to the conserved J-encoded phenylalanine. In an earlier analysis of just under 600 of the donors, sequences lacking an unambiguous match to a single V gene segment were excluded. In an earlier analysis of around 590 of the donors, a V segment was called functional when productive rearrangements were above 56.7%, and segregating when the standard deviation between donors exceeded 5%. To diagnose cytomegalovirus status from the catalog of TCR beta chain sequences, a statistical classification framework was built. In a later analysis, V and J genes were assigned by comparing TCR nucleotide sequences against IMGT/GENE-DB human TR gene sequences. Using the TCRdist pipeline, a later analysis assigned CDR3 sequences along with most-parsimonious VDJ recombination scenarios. A later analysis defined each TCR beta chain by its CDR3 amino acid sequence plus V-gene family, and excluded reads lacking a unique V-gene family. A later analysis removed 500 to 650 highly shared, low-generation-probability nucleotide sequences to deal with suspected cross-contamination and a sequencing artifact. In a later analysis, a clonal expansion index for each public chain was calculated from normalized within-repertoire ranks of inferred template counts. In a later analysis, generation probabilities were computed with a VDJ recombination model fitted to out-of-frame rearrangements, and the resulting probabilities were checked against IGoR. A later analysis scored TCR-TCR, TCR-HLA and TCR-CMV co-occurrence with hypergeometric tests, applying a repertoire-size bias correction to TCR pairs. To estimate false discovery rates, a later analysis permuted the HLA or CMV assignments 20 times. In a later analysis, co-occurring TCRs were grouped using DBSCAN, with TCRdist sequence similarity added in when clustering inside HLA-allele-positive subsets. Repertoires with fewer than 30,000 or more than 120,000 public chains were left out of co-occurrence clustering, as were five repertoires with anomalous nucleotide sharing. The table was pulled from immuneACCESS by TCRdb, which kept in-frame rearrangements only. Such tables lose some clones; where checked, under half of the loss comes from unresolved V genes, and the rest has no known cause. Clone size and the V and J calls come from that table; the DNA yielded D and trimming. For this sample there are roughly 150,000 clones; around 77% appear just once. The ten most abundant clones make up around 5% of the sample.

This sample is drawn from a study of cytomegalovirus exposure and HLA in healthy donors (dated by TCRdb to about 2017). With respect to the entire study: In an earlier analysis of 550 to 750 of the donors, 276 Gb of sequence data and just under 120 million unique TCR beta sequences from about 190 million T cells were reported. Of the 300 to 400 genotyped donors, 65% to 90% fell in the genetic ancestry cluster associated with self-reported Caucasian donors. Because of strong linkage in the cohort, 5 or 6 DR-DQ haplotypes were treated as single units for association and clustering. Among roughly 400 genotyped donors of the cohort, an average of roughly 230,000 unique TCR beta nucleotide sequences was sequenced per donor, of which 15% to 20% were non-productive. Alongside the repertoire data, information on donor age, sex, ethnicity and CMV serostatus was compiled. The study profiled the T cell repertoires of 550 to 700 subjects by immunosequencing and related them to cytomegalovirus serostatus. Rather than using new phenotypic data, the later analysis identified candidate immune exposures from TCR beta sequences and from how often those sequences occurred across donors. The aim of the study was to test whether cataloging public T cell receptors could identify signatures of past pathogen exposure. Every repertoire in the discovery cohort had been generated on one and the same sequencing platform. HLA typing covered class I and class II loci at four-digit resolution. About 300 gigabases of sequencing data and approximately 93 million unique TCR sequences were included in an early release covering under 650 HLA-typed donors. An earlier analysis of some 600 of the donors applied high-throughput TCR beta sequencing to assess whether each TCR beta V gene segment acted as functional or pseudogenic. To predict cytomegalovirus infection status, the study combined high-throughput TCR immunosequencing, statistical association of individual TCRs with disease status, and machine learning. The number of donors typed differed by locus, with 629-630 for A, B, C, DRB1 and DQB1, around 560 for DQA1, under 610 for DPA1, and some 440 for DPB1. Genome-wide SNP genotypes for about three fifths of the 666 donors were used in a later genetic analysis, which treated that subset as a discovery cohort. To study patterns of TCR occurrence, a later analysis re-analyzed previously published TCR beta repertoires from 600 to 750 donors and added high-resolution HLA genotyping. Besides the first cohort of roughly 640 subjects, a separate validation cohort made up of around 120 different subjects was used.

The paper as a whole reports these results and caveats: The authors suggested that the approach could potentially be extended to other disease states and immunological phenotypes. Linkage disequilibrium might explain the correlated functional status among segregating V segments, but an unknown experimental factor could not be ruled out. Specific HLA alleles were associated with 15,000 to 20,000 TCR beta sequences at a false discovery rate of 0.05 in a later analysis. In both the original and validation cohorts, the classifier was reported to diagnose cytomegalovirus status with high specificity and sensitivity. According to a later analysis, parvovirus B19, influenza, CMV and Epstein-Barr virus appeared linked to several top co-occurrence clusters. In the study, some 160 TCR beta chains were listed as associated with cytomegalovirus. A further reported finding was that TCR beta sequences accurately predicted the HLA-A and HLA-B alleles for most subjects in the first cohort. CMV serostatus was the only immune exposure information available for the cohort. A later analysis found that most CMV-associated TCR beta chains appeared HLA-restricted, with HLA associations seemingly driven largely by CMV exposure. Some IMGT-functional V segments, including TRBV6-2 and TRBV6-3, could not be told apart with the 87-base-pair reads, so those segments were excluded. Compared with equally common non-associated chains, HLA-associated TCR beta chains in a later analysis were more clonally expanded and had lower generation probabilities. A cluster of highly shared sequence variants was judged likely to represent a technical artifact of the sequencing pipeline. A few of the identified cytomegalovirus-associated TCR beta chains were confirmed in vitro to be specific for cytomegalovirus antigens. In a later analysis, the rate of TCR association differed among HLA loci, with DRB1 alleles having the most associated TCRs and HLA-C alleles having the fewest. Because counts were too low, about 18 rarely observed V segments, including chromosome 9 orphons, were excluded from the earlier analysis of 500 to 700 of the donors. Compared with the roughly 720-donor mean, donors in an Asian-associated ancestry cluster had fewer N-insertions in productive TCRs, according to a later genetic analysis. Because some donors lacked HLA typing at each locus, the association tests relied only on the typed subset. Across donors, most TCR sequences were observed very rarely, whereas some public TCRs were present in many individuals. Only TCR beta chains were sequenced in this cohort, and the absence of alpha or paired-chain data limited detectable features. In a later genetic analysis, a missense DCLRE1C variant was associated with V-gene and J-gene trimming of TCR beta chains, and the association was replicated in an independent cohort. Assigning TCR associations to individual alleles was difficult when HLA alleles, especially DR and DQ, strongly co-occurred. Broadly in line with IMGT annotations, most TCR beta V segments showed up in productive rearrangements about 90% or about 30% of the time in an earlier analysis of 450 to 600 of the donors. The presence/absence analyses assumed that sequencing depth was roughly uniform across donors, and that assumption may not be true.

The junction carries 9 bases between V and J, which are trimmed by 1 base and 6 bases respectively. The CDR3 runs 13 residues from the cysteine to the phenylalanine. The only DNA kept is the CDR3, 39 bases in frame from the first base. Reading the germline V gene (reference sequence) gives CDR1 GTSNPN and CDR2 SVGIG. Recombination joined TRBV30 with TRBJ2-2; TRBD2 is a weak D gene call, 5 bases matching. The specimen sequenced was PBMCs. This clonotype was sampled from a man in his thirties or forties in good health. The DNA sequence is given as TGTGCCTGGAGTGGGTTCGGGGCCGGGGAGCTGTTTTTT. Translation gives CAWSGFGAGELFF. The reference TRBV30 and TRBJ2-2 proteins fill in what lies around the CDR3, so the full variable domain reads SQTIHQWPATLVQPVGSPLSLECTVEGTSNPNLYWYRQAAGRGLQLLFYSVGIGQISSEVPQNLSASRPQDRQFILSSKKLLLSDSGFYLCAWSGFGAGELFFGEGSRLTVL.